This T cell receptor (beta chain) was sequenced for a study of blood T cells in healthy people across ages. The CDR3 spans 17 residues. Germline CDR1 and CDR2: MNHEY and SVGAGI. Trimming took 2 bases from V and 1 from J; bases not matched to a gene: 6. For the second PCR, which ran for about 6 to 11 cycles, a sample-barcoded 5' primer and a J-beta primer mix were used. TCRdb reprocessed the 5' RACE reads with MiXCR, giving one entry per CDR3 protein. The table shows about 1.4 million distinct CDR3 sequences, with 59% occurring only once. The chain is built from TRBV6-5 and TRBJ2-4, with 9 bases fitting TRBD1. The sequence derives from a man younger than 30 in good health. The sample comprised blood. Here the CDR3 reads CASSYTRGTGAKNIQYF. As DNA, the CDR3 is TGTGCCAGCAGTTACACTCGGGGGACAGGGGCCAAAAACATTCAGTACTTC.